This T cell receptor beta chain comes out of a study of glioma-infiltrating T cells. The iRepertoire nested amplicon-rescue multiplex PCR amplified TCR alpha and beta CDR3s from RNA. One-step reverse transcription and amplification started from around 100-400 ng of tissue mRNA or PBMC total RNA. One entry per CDR3 protein results from TCRdb running MiXCR on the multiplex PCR reads. In the table there are 4,500 to 7,000 distinct CDR3 sequences, about 40% of which are singletons. Ten or more counts support this clonotype. The CDR3 extends over 16 amino acids. CDR1 MGHRA and CDR2 YSYEKL come from the germline V gene. The V end was cut by 1 base, the J end by 1 base, with 13 bases between.

V is TRBV4-1 and J is TRBJ2-5; D might be TRBD2 (6 bases). The sequenced sample was glioma tissue, nonneoplastic brain tissue, or PBMCs (not recorded which). This clonotype was sampled from a human donor with low-grade glioma or glioblastoma, undergoing nonglioma brain surgery, or in good health (not recorded which). The CDR3 DNA follows: TGCGCCAGCAGCCAAGTGCTCGGGAGCTTCCAAGAGACCCAGTACTTC. As protein: CASSQVLGSFQETQYF.